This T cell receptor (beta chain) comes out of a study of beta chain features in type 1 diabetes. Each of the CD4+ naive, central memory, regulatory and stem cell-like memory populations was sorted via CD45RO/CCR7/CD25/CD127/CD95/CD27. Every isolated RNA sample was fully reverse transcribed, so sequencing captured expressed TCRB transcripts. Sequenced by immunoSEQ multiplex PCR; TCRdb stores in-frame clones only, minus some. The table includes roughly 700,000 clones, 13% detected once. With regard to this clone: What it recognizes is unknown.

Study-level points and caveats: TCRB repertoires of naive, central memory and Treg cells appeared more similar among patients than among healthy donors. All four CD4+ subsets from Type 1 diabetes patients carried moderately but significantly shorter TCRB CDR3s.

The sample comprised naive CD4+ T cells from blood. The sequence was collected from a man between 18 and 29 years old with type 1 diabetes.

CDR3 sequence (DNA): TGTGCCAGCAGCCAAGATCCGGGACAGGGGGCCGATACGCAGTATTTT. This sequence encodes CASSQDPGQGADTQYF. This rearrangement joins TRBV5-6 to TRBJ2-3; TRBD1 matches 12 bases. The trim removed 4 bases at V and 6 bases at J, leaving 9 bases unmatched. Germline V gene sequence: CDR1 SGHDT, CDR2 YYEEEE. The CDR3 is 16 amino acids. Filled out from reference TRBV5-6 and TRBJ2-3, the complete variable domain reads DAGVTQSPTHLIKTRGQQVTLRCSPKSGHDTVSWYQQALGQGPQFIFQYYEEEERQRGNFPDRFSGHQFPNYSSELNVNALLLGDSALYLCASSQDPGQGADTQYFGPGTRLTVL.